This is a list of T cell receptor beta chains from one sample in a study of cytomegalovirus exposure and HLA in healthy donors. Assay used: immunoSEQ multiplex PCR; TCRdb lists only in-frame clones, some missing. The table lists some 120,000 clones, around two thirds of them singletons. The sample taken for sequencing was PBMCs. The receptors originated from a woman in her forties in good health and CMV-seropositive. The CDR3 runs from the conserved cysteine through the conserved F or W. The D gene is left open where the match is weak. The size of a clone is reported for some rows only, either as once, few or many, or as a class for expanded clones.

clone size: NA
V gene: TRBV11-2
D gene: NA
J gene: TRBJ2-7
CDR3 protein: CASSFFTGQNKQYF
CDR3 DNA: TGTGCCAGCAGCTTTTTCACAGGTCAGAACAAGCAGTACTTC

clone size: NA
V gene: TRBV18
D gene: NA
J gene: TRBJ1-2
CDR3 protein: CASSPGETNYGYTF
CDR3 DNA: TGTGCCAGCTCCCCCGGGGAAACTAACTATGGCTACACCTTC

clone size: once
V gene: TRBV4-1
D gene: TRBD2
J gene: TRBJ2-1
CDR3 protein: CASSQDGLAGRVYEQFF
CDR3 DNA: TGCGCCAGCAGCCAAGATGGACTAGCGGGGAGGGTCTATGAGCAGTTCTTC

clone size: NA
V gene: TRBV28
D gene: TRBD2
J gene: TRBJ2-7
CDR3 protein: CASSFSSGSYEQYF
CDR3 DNA: TGTGCCAGCAGTTTCTCTAGCGGTTCCTACGAGCAGTACTTC

clone size: NA
V gene: TRBV15
D gene: TRBD1
J gene: TRBJ2-1
CDR3 protein: CATSRDQIRQGISYNEQFF
CDR3 DNA: TGTGCCACCAGCAGAGACCAAATTAGACAGGGGATCTCCTACAATGAGCAGTTCTTC

clone size: NA
V gene: TRBV7-9
D gene: NA
J gene: TRBJ2-5
CDR3 protein: CASSREIRTQYF
CDR3 DNA: TGTGCCAGCAGCCGGGAAATTCGGACCCAGTACTTC

clone size: NA
V gene: TRBV14
D gene: NA
J gene: TRBJ2-5
CDR3 protein: CASSHQGQRETQYF
CDR3 DNA: TGTGCCAGCAGCCACCAGGGTCAAAGAGAGACCCAGTACTTC

clone size: NA
V gene: TRBV6-1
D gene: TRBD1
J gene: TRBJ2-2
CDR3 protein: CASQPGQPNTGELFF
CDR3 DNA: TGTGCCAGCCAACCGGGACAGCCCAACACCGGGGAGCTGTTTTTT

clone size: few
V gene: TRBV2
D gene: TRBD1
J gene: TRBJ1-5
CDR3 protein: CASRDPGTGDQPQHF
CDR3 DNA: TGTGCCAGCAGAGACCCCGGGACAGGGGATCAGCCCCAGCATTTT

clone size: NA
V gene: TRBV19
D gene: TRBD1
J gene: TRBJ2-7
CDR3 protein: CASSMGGRGFGDEQYF
CDR3 DNA: TGTGCCAGTAGTATGGGCGGCAGGGGGTTCGGCGACGAGCAGTACTTC

clone size: NA
V gene: TRBV19
D gene: NA
J gene: TRBJ1-1
CDR3 protein: CASSTTANTEAFF
CDR3 DNA: TGTGCCAGTAGTACGACAGCCAACACTGAAGCTTTCTTT

clone size: NA
V gene: TRBV11-2
D gene: NA
J gene: TRBJ1-2
CDR3 protein: CASSFTDRNYGYTF
CDR3 DNA: TGTGCCAGCAGCTTTACCGACAGAAACTATGGCTACACCTTC

clone size: NA
V gene: TRBV4-3
D gene: NA
J gene: TRBJ2-7
CDR3 protein: CASSPDWRLGSYEQYF
CDR3 DNA: TGCGCCAGCAGCCCTGACTGGCGTCTCGGTTCCTACGAGCAGTACTTC

clone size: NA
V gene: TRBV29-1
D gene: NA
J gene: TRBJ1-4
CDR3 protein: CSVREDEKLFF
CDR3 DNA: TGCAGCGTTCGTGAGGATGAAAAACTGTTTTTT

clone size: once
V gene: TRBV10-3
D gene: TRBD2
J gene: TRBJ2-1
CDR3 protein: CAISTGGGISYNEQFF
CDR3 DNA: TGTGCCATCAGCACCGGGGGGGGGATCTCCTACAATGAGCAGTTCTTC

clone size: NA
V gene: TRBV11-3
D gene: TRBD2
J gene: TRBJ2-3
CDR3 protein: CASSSSYNLAGEGTDTQYF
CDR3 DNA: TGTGCCAGCAGCTCATCCTACAATCTAGCGGGAGAGGGCACAGATACGCAGTATTTT

clone size: few
V gene: TRBV5-5
D gene: NA
J gene: TRBJ2-7
CDR3 protein: CASSLARGPYEQYF
CDR3 DNA: TGTGCCAGCAGCTTGGCCAGGGGTCCCTACGAGCAGTACTTC

clone size: NA
V gene: TRBV7-9
D gene: NA
J gene: TRBJ2-1
CDR3 protein: CASSLESSRRATVNEQFF
CDR3 DNA: TGTGCCAGCAGCTTAGAAAGCTCTCGGAGGGCCACGGTGAATGAGCAGTTCTTC

clone size: few
V gene: TRBV15
D gene: TRBD2
J gene: TRBJ2-3
CDR3 protein: CATSAGLASTDTQYF
CDR3 DNA: TGTGCCACCAGCGCGGGACTAGCTAGCACAGATACGCAGTATTTT

clone size: NA
V gene: TRBV25-1
D gene: TRBD2
J gene: TRBJ2-5
CDR3 protein: CASRATGTMFQYF
CDR3 DNA: TGTGCCAGCAGGGCTACCGGGACTATGTTTCAGTACTTC

clone size: few
V gene: TRBV4-3
D gene: NA
J gene: TRBJ1-2
CDR3 protein: CASSQDRANYGYTF
CDR3 DNA: TGCGCCAGCAGCCAAGATCGAGCTAACTATGGCTACACCTTC

clone size: NA
V gene: TRBV6-6
D gene: TRBD1
J gene: TRBJ1-5
CDR3 protein: CASSTGTGRNQPQHF
CDR3 DNA: TGTGCCAGCAGTACCGGGACAGGCAGAAATCAGCCCCAGCATTTT

clone size: NA
V gene: TRBV11-2
D gene: TRBD2
J gene: TRBJ2-3
CDR3 protein: CASSPPGLAGLTDTQYF
CDR3 DNA: TGTGCCAGCAGCCCCCCGGGACTAGCGGGGCTCACAGATACGCAGTATTTT

clone size: few
V gene: TRBV6-5
D gene: TRBD1
J gene: TRBJ1-1
CDR3 protein: CASRPSTGRTEAFF
CDR3 DNA: TGTGCCAGCAGACCCTCGACAGGGCGCACTGAAGCTTTCTTT

clone size: once
V gene: TRBV7-6
D gene: NA
J gene: TRBJ2-3
CDR3 protein: CASSLALSTDTQYF
CDR3 DNA: TGTGCCAGCAGTCTAGCGCTTAGCACAGATACGCAGTATTTT

clone size: NA
V gene: TRBV2
D gene: NA
J gene: TRBJ2-6
CDR3 protein: CASSVSLSGANVLTF
CDR3 DNA: TGTGCCAGCAGTGTTTCCCTCTCTGGGGCCAACGTCCTGACTTTC

clone size: NA
V gene: TRBV5-6
D gene: TRBD1
J gene: TRBJ2-7
CDR3 protein: CASSLRTGIYEQYF
CDR3 DNA: TGTGCCAGCAGCTTGAGGACAGGGATATACGAGCAGTACTTC

clone size: NA
V gene: TRBV7-8
D gene: TRBD2
J gene: TRBJ2-1
CDR3 protein: CASSPKGLAGLEQFF
CDR3 DNA: TGTGCCAGCAGCCCCAAGGGACTAGCGGGCCTTGAGCAGTTCTTC

clone size: NA
V gene: TRBV19
D gene: NA
J gene: TRBJ1-5
CDR3 protein: CASSIRGDTADNQPQHF
CDR3 DNA: TGTGCCAGTAGTATTCGGGGGGACACAGCGGACAATCAGCCCCAGCATTTT

clone size: once
V gene: TRBV7-9
D gene: NA
J gene: TRBJ1-1
CDR3 protein: CASSLGGENTEAFF
CDR3 DNA: TGTGCCAGCAGCTTAGGGGGAGAGAACACTGAAGCTTTCTTT

clone size: few
V gene: TRBV6-5
D gene: NA
J gene: TRBJ2-2
CDR3 protein: CASSYSISGTGELFF
CDR3 DNA: TGTGCCAGCAGTTACTCGATCTCCGGGACCGGGGAGCTGTTTTTT

clone size: NA
V gene: TRBV2
D gene: NA
J gene: TRBJ2-5
CDR3 protein: CASSGEGARTETQYF
CDR3 DNA: TGTGCCAGCAGCGGCGAGGGCGCCCGCACAGAGACCCAGTACTTC

clone size: NA
V gene: TRBV7-9
D gene: NA
J gene: TRBJ1-2
CDR3 protein: CSSSFIHGYTF
CDR3 DNA: TGTTCCAGCAGCTTTATTCATGGCTACACCTTC

clone size: NA
V gene: TRBV4-2
D gene: TRBD2
J gene: TRBJ2-3
CDR3 protein: CASSQETSGINPAQYF
CDR3 DNA: TGTGCCAGCAGCCAAGAGACTAGCGGGATCAACCCCGCGCAGTATTTT

clone size: NA
V gene: TRBV7-3
D gene: NA
J gene: TRBJ2-1
CDR3 protein: CASSLSRGNNEQFF
CDR3 DNA: TGTGCCAGCAGCTTATCCAGGGGTAACAATGAGCAGTTCTTC

clone size: NA
V gene: TRBV5-1
D gene: TRBD2
J gene: TRBJ2-7
CDR3 protein: CASSLGLAGFYEQYF
CDR3 DNA: TGCGCCAGCAGCTTGGGGCTAGCGGGATTCTACGAGCAGTACTTC

clone size: NA
V gene: TRBV18
D gene: TRBD1
J gene: TRBJ1-1
CDR3 protein: CASSRPTGGTNTEAFF
CDR3 DNA: TGTGCCAGCTCACGACCTACAGGGGGGACGAACACTGAAGCTTTCTTT

clone size: NA
V gene: TRBV11-2
D gene: TRBD2
J gene: TRBJ2-1
CDR3 protein: CASSTPGTSGRTGEQFF
CDR3 DNA: TGTGCCAGCAGCACCCCCGGGACTAGCGGGCGGACTGGAGAGCAGTTCTTC

clone size: NA
V gene: TRBV28
D gene: TRBD2
J gene: TRBJ2-7
CDR3 protein: CASTSGGGGSYEQYF
CDR3 DNA: TGTGCCAGCACCAGCGGGGGCGGAGGCTCCTACGAGCAGTACTTC

clone size: NA
V gene: TRBV4-2
D gene: TRBD2
J gene: TRBJ2-7
CDR3 protein: CASSDQTSGRAFEQYF
CDR3 DNA: TGTGCCAGCAGCGACCAAACTAGCGGGAGGGCTTTCGAGCAGTACTTC

clone size: NA
V gene: TRBV5-5
D gene: TRBD1
J gene: TRBJ2-7
CDR3 protein: CASSNRGSYEQYF
CDR3 DNA: TGTGCCAGCAGTAACAGGGGGTCCTACGAGCAGTACTTC

clone size: few
V gene: TRBV4-3
D gene: NA
J gene: TRBJ1-1
CDR3 protein: CASSQDRTNTEAFF
CDR3 DNA: TGCGCCAGCAGCCAAGATCGGACAAACACTGAAGCTTTCTTT

clone size: NA
V gene: TRBV2
D gene: TRBD2
J gene: TRBJ2-7
CDR3 protein: CASSREREVPSYEQYF
CDR3 DNA: TGTGCCAGCAGTCGGGAGCGGGAGGTCCCCTCCTACGAGCAGTACTTC

clone size: few
V gene: TRBV7-8
D gene: TRBD1
J gene: TRBJ1-1
CDR3 protein: CASSLGFAGGTEAFF
CDR3 DNA: TGTGCCAGCAGCTTAGGGTTTGCAGGGGGCACTGAAGCTTTCTTT

clone size: NA
V gene: TRBV27
D gene: TRBD2
J gene: TRBJ2-1
CDR3 protein: CASRSLAANEQFF
CDR3 DNA: TGTGCCAGCAGGTCCCTAGCGGCCAATGAGCAGTTCTTC

clone size: NA
V gene: TRBV7-9
D gene: TRBD2
J gene: TRBJ2-3
CDR3 protein: CASSLGLESTDTQYF
CDR3 DNA: TGTGCCAGCAGCCTGGGACTAGAGTCTACAGATACGCAGTATTTT

clone size: NA
V gene: TRBV5-1
D gene: TRBD2
J gene: TRBJ2-1
CDR3 protein: CASSLVSGSNEQFF
CDR3 DNA: TGCGCCAGCAGCTTGGTTAGCGGGAGCAATGAGCAGTTCTTC

clone size: few
V gene: TRBV18
D gene: NA
J gene: TRBJ2-7
CDR3 protein: CASSSGRGKGPSYEQYF
CDR3 DNA: TGTGCCAGCTCATCCGGGCGCGGGAAGGGGCCCTCATACGAGCAGTACTTC

clone size: once
V gene: TRBV12-1
D gene: NA
J gene: TRBJ2-7
CDR3 protein: CASSFYSGLNSYEQYF
CDR3 DNA: TGTGCCAGCAGCTTCTATAGCGGCCTCAACTCCTACGAGCAGTACTTC

clone size: NA
V gene: TRBV4-2
D gene: TRBD1
J gene: TRBJ1-5
CDR3 protein: CASSQVTGRGRQNNQPQHF
CDR3 DNA: TGTGCCAGCAGCCAAGTCACGGGCAGGGGGCGTCAAAACAATCAGCCCCAGCATTTT

clone size: NA
V gene: TRBV6-5
D gene: NA
J gene: TRBJ2-5
CDR3 protein: CASSYYSTGNQETQYF
CDR3 DNA: TGTGCCAGCAGTTACTACTCGACAGGAAACCAAGAGACCCAGTACTTC

clone size: NA
V gene: TRBV18
D gene: NA
J gene: TRBJ1-1
CDR3 protein: CASSPHKNTEAFF
CDR3 DNA: TGTGCCAGCTCACCTCACAAGAACACTGAAGCTTTCTTT

clone size: NA
V gene: TRBV2
D gene: TRBD1
J gene: TRBJ2-3
CDR3 protein: CASSVGQNTDTQYF
CDR3 DNA: TGTGCCAGCAGTGTGGGACAGAACACAGATACGCAGTATTTT

clone size: NA
V gene: TRBV7-6
D gene: NA
J gene: TRBJ2-7
CDR3 protein: CASSLAPVVSYEQYF
CDR3 DNA: TGTGCCAGCAGCTTAGCCCCGGTGGTCTCCTACGAGCAGTACTTC

clone size: NA
V gene: TRBV5-1
D gene: NA
J gene: TRBJ2-2
CDR3 protein: CASSLGTAPYYTGELFF
CDR3 DNA: TGCGCCAGCAGCTTGGGGACAGCCCCTTACTACACCGGGGAGCTGTTTTTT

clone size: NA
V gene: TRBV11-2
D gene: TRBD2
J gene: TRBJ2-7
CDR3 protein: CASSLDGLATDEQYF
CDR3 DNA: TGTGCCAGCAGCTTAGACGGACTAGCGACGGACGAGCAGTACTTC

clone size: NA
V gene: TRBV28
D gene: NA
J gene: TRBJ1-1
CDR3 protein: CASSFYRAEAFF
CDR3 DNA: TGTGCCAGCAGTTTTTACAGGGCGGAAGCTTTCTTT

clone size: NA
V gene: TRBV7-8
D gene: TRBD2
J gene: TRBJ2-7
CDR3 protein: CASSLVRTAGGEQYF
CDR3 DNA: TGTGCCAGCAGCTTAGTCAGGACAGCGGGAGGCGAGCAGTACTTC